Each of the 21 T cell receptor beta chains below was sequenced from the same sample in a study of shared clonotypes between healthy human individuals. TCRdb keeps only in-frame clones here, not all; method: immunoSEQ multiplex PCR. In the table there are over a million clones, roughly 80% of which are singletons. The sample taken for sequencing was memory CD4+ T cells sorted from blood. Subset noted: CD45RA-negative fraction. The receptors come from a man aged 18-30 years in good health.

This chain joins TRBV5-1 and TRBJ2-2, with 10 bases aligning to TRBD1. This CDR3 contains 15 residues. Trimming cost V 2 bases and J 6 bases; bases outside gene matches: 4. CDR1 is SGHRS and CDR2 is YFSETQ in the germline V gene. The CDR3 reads CASSLGQGVSGELFF. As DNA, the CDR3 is TGCGCCAGCAGCTTAGGACAGGGGGTGTCCGGGGAGCTGTTTTTT.

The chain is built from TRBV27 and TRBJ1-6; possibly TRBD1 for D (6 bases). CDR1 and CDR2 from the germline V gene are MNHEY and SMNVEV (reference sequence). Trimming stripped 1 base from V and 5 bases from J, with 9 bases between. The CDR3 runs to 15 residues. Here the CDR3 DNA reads TGTGCCAGCAGTTTATTTCGGACAGATAATTCACCCCTCCACTTT. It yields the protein CASSLFRTDNSPLHF.

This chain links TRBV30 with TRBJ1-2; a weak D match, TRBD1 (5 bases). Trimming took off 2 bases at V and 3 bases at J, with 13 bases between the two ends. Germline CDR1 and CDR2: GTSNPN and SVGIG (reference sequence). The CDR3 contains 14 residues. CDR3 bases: TGTGCCTGGAGTCGGCAGCAAGGGGACTATGGCTACACCTTC. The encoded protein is CAWSRQQGDYGYTF.

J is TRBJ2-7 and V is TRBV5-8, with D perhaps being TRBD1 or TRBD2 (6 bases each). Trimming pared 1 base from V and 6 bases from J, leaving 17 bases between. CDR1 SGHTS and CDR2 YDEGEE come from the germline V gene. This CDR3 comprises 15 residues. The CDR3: CASSLPWGARGEQYF. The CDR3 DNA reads TGTGCCAGCAGCTTGCCATGGGGGGCGCGCGGCGAGCAGTACTTC.

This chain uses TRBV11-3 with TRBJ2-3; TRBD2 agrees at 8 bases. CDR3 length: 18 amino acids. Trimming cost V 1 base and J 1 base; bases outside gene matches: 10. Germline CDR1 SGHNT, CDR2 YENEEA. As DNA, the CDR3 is TGTGCCAGCAGCTTAGGACTAGCGAGAAGAGGAGGCACAGATACGCAGTATTTT. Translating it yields CASSLGLARRGGTDTQYF.

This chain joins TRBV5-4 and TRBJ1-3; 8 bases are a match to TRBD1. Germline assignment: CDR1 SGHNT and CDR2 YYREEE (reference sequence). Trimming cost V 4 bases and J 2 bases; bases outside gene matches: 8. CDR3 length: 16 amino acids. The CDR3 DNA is TGTGCCAGCAGCCTTACCCAGGGGGCAGCTGGAAACACCATATATTTT. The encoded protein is CASSLTQGAAGNTIYF.

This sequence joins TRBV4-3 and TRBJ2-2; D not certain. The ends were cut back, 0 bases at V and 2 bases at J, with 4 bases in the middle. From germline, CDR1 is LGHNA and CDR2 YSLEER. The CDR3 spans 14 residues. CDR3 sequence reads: CASSQDVNTGELFF. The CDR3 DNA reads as TGCGCCAGCAGCCAAGACGTTAACACCGGGGAGCTGTTTTTT.

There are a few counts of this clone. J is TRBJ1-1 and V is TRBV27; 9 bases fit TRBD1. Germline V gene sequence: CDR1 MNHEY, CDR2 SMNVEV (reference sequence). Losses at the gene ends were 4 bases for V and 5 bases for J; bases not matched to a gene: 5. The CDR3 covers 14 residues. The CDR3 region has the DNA TGTGCCAGCAGTTGGGACAGGGTGGGGACTGAAGCTTTCTTT. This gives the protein CASSWDRVGTEAFF.

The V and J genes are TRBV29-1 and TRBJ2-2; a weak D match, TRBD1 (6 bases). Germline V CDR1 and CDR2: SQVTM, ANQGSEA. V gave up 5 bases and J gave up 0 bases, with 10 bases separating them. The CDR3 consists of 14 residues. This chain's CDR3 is CSVLGTTNTGELFF. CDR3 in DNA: TGCAGCGTTCTAGGGACAACGAACACCGGGGAGCTGTTTTTT.

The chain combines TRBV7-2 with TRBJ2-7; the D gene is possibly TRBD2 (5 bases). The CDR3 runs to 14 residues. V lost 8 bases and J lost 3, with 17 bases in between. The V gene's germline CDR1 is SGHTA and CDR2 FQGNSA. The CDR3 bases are TGTGCCAGCCGACAAGCGGACCCCAACTACGAGCAGTACTTC. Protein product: CASRQADPNYEQYF. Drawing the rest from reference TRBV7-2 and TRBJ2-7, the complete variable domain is GAGVSQSPSNKVTEKGKDVELRCDPISGHTALYWYRQSLGQGLEFLIYFQGNSAPDKSGLPSDRFSAERTGGSVSTLTIQRTQQEDSAVYLCASRQADPNYEQYFGPGTRLTVT.

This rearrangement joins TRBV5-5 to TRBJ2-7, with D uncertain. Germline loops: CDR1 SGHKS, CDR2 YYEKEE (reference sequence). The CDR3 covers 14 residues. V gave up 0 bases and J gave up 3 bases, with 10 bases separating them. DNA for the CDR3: TGTGCCAGCAGCTTGGCCGGGTTGAACTACGAGCAGTACTTC. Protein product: CASSLAGLNYEQYF.

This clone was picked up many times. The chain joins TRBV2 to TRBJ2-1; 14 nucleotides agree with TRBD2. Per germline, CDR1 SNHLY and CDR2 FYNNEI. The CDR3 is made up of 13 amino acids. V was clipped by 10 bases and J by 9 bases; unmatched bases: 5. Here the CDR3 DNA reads TGTGCCAATCGGACTAGCGGGGGGACTGAGCAGTTCTTC. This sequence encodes CANRTSGGTEQFF.

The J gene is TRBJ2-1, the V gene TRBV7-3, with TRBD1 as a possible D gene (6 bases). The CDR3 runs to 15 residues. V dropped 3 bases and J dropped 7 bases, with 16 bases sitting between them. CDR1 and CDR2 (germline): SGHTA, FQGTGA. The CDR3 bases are TGTGCCAGCAGCTTGGGGGCGGGCCAGGTAAATGAGCAGTTCTTC. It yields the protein CASSLGAGQVNEQFF.

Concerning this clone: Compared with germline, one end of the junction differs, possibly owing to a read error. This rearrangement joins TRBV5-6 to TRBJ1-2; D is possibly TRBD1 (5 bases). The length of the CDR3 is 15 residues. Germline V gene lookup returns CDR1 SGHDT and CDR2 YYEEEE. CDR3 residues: CASSLGTGRNYGYTF. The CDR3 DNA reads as TGTGCCAGCAGTTTGGGAACAGGCCGTAACTATGGCTACACCTTC.

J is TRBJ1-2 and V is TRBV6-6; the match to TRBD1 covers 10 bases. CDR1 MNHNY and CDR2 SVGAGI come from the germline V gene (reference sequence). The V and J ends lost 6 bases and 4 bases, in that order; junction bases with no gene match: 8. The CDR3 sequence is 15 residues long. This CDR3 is CASSHRQGASYGYTF. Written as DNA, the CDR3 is TGTGCCAGCAGCCACCGACAGGGGGCTAGCTATGGCTACACCTTC.

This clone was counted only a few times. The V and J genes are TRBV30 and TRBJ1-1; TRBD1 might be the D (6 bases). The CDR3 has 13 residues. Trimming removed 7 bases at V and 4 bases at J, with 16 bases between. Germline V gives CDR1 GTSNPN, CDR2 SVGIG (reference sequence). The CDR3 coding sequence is TGTGCCTTGGTGGTGGGGGCAGGCACTGAAGCTTTCTTT. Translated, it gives CALVVGAGTEAFF.

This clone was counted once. CDR3 nucleotide sequence: TGTGCCAGCAGCTTTTCTTCAGATACGCAGTATTTT. This gives the protein CASSFSSDTQYF. The V gene is TRBV11-1, the J gene TRBJ2-3; no clear D. The CDR3 contains 12 residues. The germline gives CDR1 SGHAT, CDR2 FQDESV (reference sequence). The V end lost 3 bases, the J end lost 4 bases, and 5 bases lay between the germline ends. The whole variable domain, filled in from reference TRBV11-1 and TRBJ2-3, reads EAEVAQSPRYKITEKSQAVAFWCDPISGHATLYWYRQILGQGPELLVQFQDESVVDDSQLPKDRFSAERLKGVDSTLKIQPAELGDSAMYLCASSFSSDTQYFGPGTRLTVL.

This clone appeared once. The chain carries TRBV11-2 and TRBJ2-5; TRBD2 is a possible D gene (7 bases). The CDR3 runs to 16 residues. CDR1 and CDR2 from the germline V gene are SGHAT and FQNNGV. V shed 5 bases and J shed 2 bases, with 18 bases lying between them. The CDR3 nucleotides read TGTGCCAGCAGCGGCCCGCGGGGGCCGGGGCAAGAGACCCAGTACTTC. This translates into CASSGPRGPGQETQYF.

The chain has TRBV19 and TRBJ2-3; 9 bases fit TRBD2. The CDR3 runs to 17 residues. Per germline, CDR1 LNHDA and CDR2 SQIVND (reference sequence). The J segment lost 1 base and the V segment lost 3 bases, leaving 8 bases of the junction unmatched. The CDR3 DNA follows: TGTGCCAGTAGTATGGGGCTAGCGGGATGGGGCACAGATACGCAGTATTTT. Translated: CASSMGLAGWGTDTQYF.

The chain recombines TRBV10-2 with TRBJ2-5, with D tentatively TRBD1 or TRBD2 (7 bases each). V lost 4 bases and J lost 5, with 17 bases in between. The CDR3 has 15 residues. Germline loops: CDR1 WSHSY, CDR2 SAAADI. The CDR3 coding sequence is TGCGCCAGCAGTGGGGGACTATTGGACAGGGAGACCCAGTACTTC. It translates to CASSGGLLDRETQYF.

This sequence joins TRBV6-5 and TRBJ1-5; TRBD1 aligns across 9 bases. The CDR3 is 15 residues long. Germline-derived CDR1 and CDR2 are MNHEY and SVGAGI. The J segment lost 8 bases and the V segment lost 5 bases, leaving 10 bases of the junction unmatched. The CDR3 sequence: CASSPAGQGGEPQHF. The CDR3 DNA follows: TGTGCCAGCAGTCCCGCGGGACAGGGTGGGGAGCCCCAGCATTTT.